This T cell receptor (beta chain) came from a study of CD4 T cells in relation to SARS-CoV-2 and coronaviruses. Unexposed donor CD4+ T cells date from about 2011-2018, before the COVID-19 pandemic. After ten to eleven days of culture, CD4+ T cells were isolated. Testing used SARS-CoV-2 S/N and four cold-coronavirus spikes on unexposed-donor CD4+ T cells, cells permitting. Comment on this clone: Its antigen remains unidentified.

Data came from immunoSEQ multiplex PCR; TCRdb stores just in-frame clones and leaves some out. The profile shows some 29,000 clones, about 76% of them singletons. The CDR3 runs to 11 residues. Trimming cost V 5 bases and J 8 bases; bases outside gene matches: 1. Sequences were obtained from CD4+ T cells from PBMCs, cultured in vitro. The origin of this receptor is a human donor in good health. V usage is TRBV12-3 or TRBV12-4 and J usage is TRBJ2-3; 7 bases fit TRBD1. CDR3 in DNA: TGTGCCAGCAGTCCAGGGGGTACGCAGTATTTT. Protein product: CASSPGGTQYF.